The clone carrying this T cell receptor beta chain came up a few times. One entry per CDR3 protein, called by TCRdb with MiXCR from the reads. In the table there are 270,000 or so distinct CDR3 sequences, about a sixth of which are singletons. This sample stems from a study of T cell repertoires in cytomegalovirus infection. This CDR3 spans 14 amino acids. Germline V CDR1 and CDR2: MNHNY, SVGAGI (reference sequence). V shed 0 bases and J shed 4 bases, with 9 bases lying between them. This TCR was sampled from a human donor in good health (CMV status not recorded). Some clones in this sample may be carry-over from other donors' samples. Sequenced material: CD8+ T cells from PBMCs. The J gene is TRBJ1-2, the V gene TRBV6-6; the D is unclear. CDR3 DNA: TGTGCCAGCAGTTACTCGCCAGTTTTCTATGGCTACACCTTC. Translating it yields CASSYSPVFYGYTF.